This T cell receptor (beta chain) is from a study of identical twins. This clonotype came up many times. What it binds is unknown. Trimming stripped 8 bases from V and 7 bases from J, with 9 bases between. CDR1 KGHSH and CDR2 LQKENI come from the germline V gene. The CDR3 totals 11 residues. Study-level results: These conclusions were based on statistical analysis (cross-sectional, not following the same donors).

TCRdb redid the calling of the 5' RACE reads with MiXCR, one entry per CDR3 protein. This table has about 810,000 distinct CDR3 sequences, 9% to 15% appearing once. This same sample was also part of a study on yellow fever vaccine responses in identical twins.

The origin of this receptor is a woman aged 18 to 35 in good health. Sequences were obtained from PBMCs. This chain uses TRBV18 with TRBJ2-1, with a weak D call TRBD2 (5 bases). The CDR3 DNA sequence: TGTGCCAGCAGTCCGGGGAATGAGCAGTTCTTC. This codes for CASSPGNEQFF.